This record looks at one T cell receptor (beta chain) sequence and its context. The data belong to a study of blood T cell repertoires in COVID-19. Across the study: Sites across the United States, Italy and Spain contributed samples from acute and convalescent COVID-19. Nucleic acid was either cDNA or gDNA, and it came from T cells, B-cell-depleted T cells, or PBMCs.

Original handling: Amplified reference gene primers provided the basis for estimating nucleated cell counts. Generated by immunoSEQ multiplex PCR, the TCRdb table keeps only in-frame clones and is missing some. D and trimming were read from the DNA, whereas the V and J calls and clone size are those reported in that table. The table records approximately 28,000 clones, approximately 84% of them present only once. CDR3 length equals 15 residues. V dropped 3 bases and J dropped 0; count of bases not matched to a gene: 3. Germline lookup yields CDR1 KGHSH and CDR2 LQKENI. The chain uses TRBV18 and TRBJ1-1; 8 bases line up with TRBD1. This sequence was found in a woman aged 60-75 years with acute or convalescent COVID-19. The sequenced sample was peripheral blood. CDR3 protein: CASSPWTGMNTEAFF. In nucleotides, the CDR3 is TGTGCCAGCTCACCGTGGACAGGGATGAACACTGAAGCTTTCTTT.